This TCR beta chain was recovered during a study of blood T cell repertoires in COVID-19. V was pared by 1 base and J by 5 bases, with 8 bases between. Germline CDR1 is SGHVS and CDR2 is FNYEAQ. The CDR3 covers 13 residues. Assignment of participants to cohorts was predicated upon participant-reported clinical history. Exposed participants encountered a COVID-19 case during the 2 weeks preceding study entry. Source study methods: Reference gene primer amplification yielded estimated nucleated cell counts. The assay was immunoSEQ multiplex PCR, and TCRdb's table has in-frame clones only and misses some. That table furnishes V, J and clone size, whereas the DNA furnished D and trimming. The data contain 400,000 to 500,000 clones, around nine tenths of them seen just once; the ten biggest clones take up about 1.5%.

The genes are TRBV7-6 and TRBJ1-2; possibly TRBD1 for D (6 bases). Material: PBMCs or T cells enriched from blood (not recorded which). This TCR derives from a woman between 18 and 29 years old who had been exposed to COVID-19. The CDR3 spells CASSLGGQYGYTF. The CDR3, as DNA: TGTGCCAGCAGCTTAGGGGGGCAATATGGCTACACCTTC.